This record looks at one T cell receptor beta chain sequence and its context. TCRdb keeps only in-frame clones here, not all; method: immunoSEQ multiplex PCR. The table records approximately 530,000 clones, approximately 91% of them present only once. This record belongs to a study of blood T cell repertoires in COVID-19. Across the study: From T cells, B-cell-depleted T cells, or PBMCs came the material, which was cDNA or gDNA.

The CDR3 sequence is 15 residues long. Trimming took 2 bases from V and 3 from J, leaving 11 bases between them. Looked up from germline, CDR1 is KGHSH and CDR2 is LQKENI. The chain carries TRBV18 and TRBJ2-4, with no clear D. The sequencing input was peripheral blood. The clonotype comes from a woman aged 45-59 years with COVID-19, enrolled during active disease. The CDR3 DNA reads as TGTGCCAGCTCACCATTTTCACAAAACAAAAACATTCAGTACTTC. It is translated as CASSPFSQNKNIQYF.